The present entry profiles one T cell receptor beta chain with its context. These data come from a study of T cell responses to AZD1222 COVID-19 vaccine. The assay was immunoSEQ multiplex PCR, and TCRdb's table has in-frame clones only and misses some. Among around 100,000 clones listed, 92% were seen once. V was trimmed by 7 bases and J by 8 bases, leaving 20 bases between them. CDR1 is MDHEN, CDR2 SYDVKM, per germline. CDR3 length: 15 amino acids. The rearrangement uses TRBV28 and TRBJ1-4, with D tentatively TRBD1 (5 bases). This TCR was recovered from an adult in good health. The input for sequencing was peripheral blood, taken on day 0 of AZD1222 vaccination. Written as DNA, the CDR3 is TGTGCCAGCAATCTCTCCCCCGGGGGGAGGGAAAAACTGTTTTTT. Its translation is CASNLSPGGREKLFF.